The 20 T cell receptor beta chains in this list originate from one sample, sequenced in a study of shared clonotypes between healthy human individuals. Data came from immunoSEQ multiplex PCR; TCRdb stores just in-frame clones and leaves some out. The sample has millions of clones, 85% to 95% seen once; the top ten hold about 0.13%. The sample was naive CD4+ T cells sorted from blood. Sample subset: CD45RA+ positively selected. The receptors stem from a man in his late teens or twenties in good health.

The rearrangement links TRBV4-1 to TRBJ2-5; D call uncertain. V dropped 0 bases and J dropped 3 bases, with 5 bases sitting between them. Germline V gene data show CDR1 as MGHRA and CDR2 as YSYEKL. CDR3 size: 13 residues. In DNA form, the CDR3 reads TGCGCCAGCAGCCAAGATCCCAAAGAGACCCAGTACTTC. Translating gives CASSQDPKETQYF.

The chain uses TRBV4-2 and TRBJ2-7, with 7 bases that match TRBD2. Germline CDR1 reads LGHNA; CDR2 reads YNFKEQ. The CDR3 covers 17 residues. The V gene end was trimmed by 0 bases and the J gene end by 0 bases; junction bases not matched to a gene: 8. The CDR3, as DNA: TGTGCCAGCAGCCAAGATAGGACTAGTCGGAACTCCTACGAGCAGTACTTC. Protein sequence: CASSQDRTSRNSYEQYF.

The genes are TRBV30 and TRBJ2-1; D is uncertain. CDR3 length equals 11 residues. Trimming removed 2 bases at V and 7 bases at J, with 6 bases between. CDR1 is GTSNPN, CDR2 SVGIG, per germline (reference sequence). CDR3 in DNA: TGTGCCTGGAGTTTCGTAAATGAGCAGTTCTTC. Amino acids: CAWSFVNEQFF.

The CDR3 loop is CASSQSRDSVGGEQFF. The CDR3 region has the DNA TGCGCCAGCAGCCAGTCCCGGGACAGCGTGGGGGGTGAGCAGTTCTTC. This sequence joins TRBV5-1 and TRBJ2-1, with D tentatively TRBD1 (7 bases). This CDR3 contains 16 residues. The germline CDR1 and CDR2 sequences are SGHRS and YFSETQ. V gave up 4 bases and J gave up 9 bases, with 23 bases separating them.

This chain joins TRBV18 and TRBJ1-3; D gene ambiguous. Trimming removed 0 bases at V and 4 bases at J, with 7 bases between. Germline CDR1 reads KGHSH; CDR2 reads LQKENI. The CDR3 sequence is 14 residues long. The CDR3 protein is CASSPPQLGNTIYF. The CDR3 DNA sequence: TGTGCCAGCTCACCACCACAGCTAGGAAACACCATATATTTT.

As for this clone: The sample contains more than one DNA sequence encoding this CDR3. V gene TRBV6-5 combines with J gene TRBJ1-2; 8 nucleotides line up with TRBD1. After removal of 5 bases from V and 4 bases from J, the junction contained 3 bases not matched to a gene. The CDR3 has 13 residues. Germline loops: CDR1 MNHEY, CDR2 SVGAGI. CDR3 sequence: CASSRTGGYGYTF. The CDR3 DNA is TGTGCCAGCAGTCGCACAGGGGGCTATGGCTACACCTTC.

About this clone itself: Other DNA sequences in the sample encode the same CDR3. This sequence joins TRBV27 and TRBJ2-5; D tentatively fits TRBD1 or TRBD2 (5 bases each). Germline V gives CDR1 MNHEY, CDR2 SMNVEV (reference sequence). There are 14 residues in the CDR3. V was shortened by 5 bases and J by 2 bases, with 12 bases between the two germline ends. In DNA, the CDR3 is TGTGCCAGCAGTCCCCCGGGACGGCAAGAGACCCAGTACTTC. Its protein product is CASSPPGRQETQYF.

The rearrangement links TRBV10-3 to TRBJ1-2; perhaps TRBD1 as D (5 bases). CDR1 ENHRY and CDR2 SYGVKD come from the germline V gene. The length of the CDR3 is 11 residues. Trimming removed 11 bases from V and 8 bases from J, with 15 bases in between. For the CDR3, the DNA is TGTGCCTCGGGGGGACTATACGGCTACACCTTC. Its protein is CASGGLYGYTF.

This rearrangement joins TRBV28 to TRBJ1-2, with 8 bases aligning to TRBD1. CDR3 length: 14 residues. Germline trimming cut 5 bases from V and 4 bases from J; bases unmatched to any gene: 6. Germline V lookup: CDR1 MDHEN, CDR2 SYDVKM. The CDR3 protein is CASSRTGSVYGYTF. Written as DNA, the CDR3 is TGTGCCAGCAGTCGGACAGGGAGTGTCTATGGCTACACCTTC.

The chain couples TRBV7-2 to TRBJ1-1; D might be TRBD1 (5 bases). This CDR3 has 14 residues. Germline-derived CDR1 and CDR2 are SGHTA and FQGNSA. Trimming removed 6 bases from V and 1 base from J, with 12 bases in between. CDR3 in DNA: TGTGCCAGCAGTTCGCGGGGCAAGAACACTGAAGCTTTCTTT. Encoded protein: CASSSRGKNTEAFF.

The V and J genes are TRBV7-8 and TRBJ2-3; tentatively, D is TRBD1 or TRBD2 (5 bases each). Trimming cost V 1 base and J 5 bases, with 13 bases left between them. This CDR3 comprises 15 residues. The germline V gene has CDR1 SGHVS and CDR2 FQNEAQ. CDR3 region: CASSLEWDRLDTQYF. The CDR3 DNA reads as TGTGCCAGCAGCTTAGAGTGGGACCGATTAGATACGCAGTATTTT. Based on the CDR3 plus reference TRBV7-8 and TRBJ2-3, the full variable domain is GAGVSQSPRYKVAKRGQDVALRCDPISGHVSLFWYQQALGQGPEFLTYFQNEAQLDKSGLPSDRFFAERPEGSVSTLKIQRTQQEDSAVYLCASSLEWDRLDTQYFGPGTRLTVL.

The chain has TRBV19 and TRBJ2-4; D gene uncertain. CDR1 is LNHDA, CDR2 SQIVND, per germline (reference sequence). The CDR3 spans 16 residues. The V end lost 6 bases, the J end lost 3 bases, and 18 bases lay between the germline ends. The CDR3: CASRETQSKSKNIQYF. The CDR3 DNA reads TGTGCCAGTAGGGAGACTCAGTCGAAGAGCAAAAACATTCAGTACTTC.

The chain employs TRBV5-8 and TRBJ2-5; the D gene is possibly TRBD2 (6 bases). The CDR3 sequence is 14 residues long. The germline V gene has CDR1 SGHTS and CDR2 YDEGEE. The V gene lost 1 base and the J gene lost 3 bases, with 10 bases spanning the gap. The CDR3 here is CASSLWGDKETQYF. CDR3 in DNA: TGTGCCAGCAGCTTGTGGGGGGATAAAGAGACCCAGTACTTC. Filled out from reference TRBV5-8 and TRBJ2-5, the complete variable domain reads EAGVTQSPTHLIKTRGQQATLRCSPISGHTSVYWYQQALGLGLQFLLWYDEGEERNRGNFPPRFSGRQFPNYSSELNVNALELEDSALYLCASSLWGDKETQYFGPGTRLLVL.

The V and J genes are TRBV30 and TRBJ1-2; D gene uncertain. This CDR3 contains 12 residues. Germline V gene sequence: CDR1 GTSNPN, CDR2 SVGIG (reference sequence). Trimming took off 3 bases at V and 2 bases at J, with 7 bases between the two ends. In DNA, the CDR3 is TGTGCCTGGAGCACAGACAACTATGGCTACACCTTC. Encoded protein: CAWSTDNYGYTF.

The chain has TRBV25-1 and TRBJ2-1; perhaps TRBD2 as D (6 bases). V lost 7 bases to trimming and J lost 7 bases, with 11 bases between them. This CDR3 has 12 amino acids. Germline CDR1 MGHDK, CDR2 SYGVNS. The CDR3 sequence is CASNSLANEQFF. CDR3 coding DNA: TGTGCCAGCAATAGTCTAGCGAATGAGCAGTTCTTC.

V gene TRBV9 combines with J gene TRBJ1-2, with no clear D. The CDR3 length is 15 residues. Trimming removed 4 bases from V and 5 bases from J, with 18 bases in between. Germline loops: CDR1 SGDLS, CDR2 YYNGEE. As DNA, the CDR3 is TGTGCCAGCAGCCAGGACTACTCGGTCCATTATGGCTACACCTTC. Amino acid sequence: CASSQDYSVHYGYTF.

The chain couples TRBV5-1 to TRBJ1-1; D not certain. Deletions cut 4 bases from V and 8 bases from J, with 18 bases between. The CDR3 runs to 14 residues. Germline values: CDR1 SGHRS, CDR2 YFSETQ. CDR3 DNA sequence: TGCGCCAGCAGCCCCCCGGGAATTCAGGCGGAAGCTTTCTTT. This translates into CASSPPGIQAEAFF.

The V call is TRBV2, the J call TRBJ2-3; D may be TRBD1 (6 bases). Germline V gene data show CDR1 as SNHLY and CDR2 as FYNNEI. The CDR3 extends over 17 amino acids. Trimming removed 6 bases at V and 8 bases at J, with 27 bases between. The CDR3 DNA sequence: TGTGCCAGCAGGCCTCGAGGGAGCGGCCAGGGGCGTGGTACGCAGTATTTT. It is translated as CASRPRGSGQGRGTQYF.

The CDR3 bases are TGTGCCACCAGCAGAGGTGGGGGTTTTCGGGAAAAACTGTTTTTT. Its protein is CATSRGGGFREKLFF. The J gene is TRBJ1-4, the V gene TRBV15, with D possibly being TRBD1 (5 bases). CDR3 length equals 15 residues. Trimming took off 1 base at V and 8 bases at J, with 14 bases between the two ends. Germline V lookup: CDR1 LNHNV, CDR2 YYDKDF (reference sequence).

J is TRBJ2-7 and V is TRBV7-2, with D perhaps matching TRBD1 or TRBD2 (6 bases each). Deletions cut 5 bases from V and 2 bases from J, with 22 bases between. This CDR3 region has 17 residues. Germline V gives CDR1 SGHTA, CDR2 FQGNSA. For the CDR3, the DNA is TGTGCCAGCAGCCCCAGGAGGGGCGGGACATCGGCCTACGAGCAGTACTTC. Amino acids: CASSPRRGGTSAYEQYF.